A single T cell receptor (beta chain) is shown here with its context. Antigen unknown. Germline V lookup: CDR1 SGDLS, CDR2 YYNGEE. V lost 2 bases and J 4 bases, leaving 12 bases between the germline ends. This CDR3 comprises 15 residues. The source of the sample is a study of T cells in Graves' hyperthyroidism and ophthalmopathy. Study-wide results and caveats: The model anticipated ophthalmopathy a median about 7 months pre-onset. Most expanded thyroid clonotypes above 0.001 recurred in blood.

RNA transcripts were the template for amplifying TCR beta CDR3 regions. The HTBI primer set was used in a first-round RT-PCR of the TCR CDR3. TCRdb recomputed calls from the multiplex PCR reads with MiXCR, one row per CDR3 protein. This sample has 480,000 or so distinct CDR3 sequences, with 35% to 50% found just once. The genes are TRBV9 and TRBJ1-4, with D perhaps TRBD1 (5 bases). The clonotype comes from an adult woman with Graves' disease, either hyperthyroidism or ophthalmopathy (not recorded which). Sequences were obtained from peripheral blood or thyroid tissue (not recorded which). The CDR3 protein is CASSVSGTLNEKLFF. CDR3 nucleotide sequence: TGTGCCAGCAGCGTCAGCGGGACCCTTAATGAAAAACTGTTTTTT.